The present TCR beta chain was sequenced within a study of OX40 agonist ivuxolimab in advanced cancers. Study-level background: Eligibility rules accepted prior anti-PD-1, anti-PD-L1 or anti-CTLA-4 therapy, and roughly 42% had some. General study results and limits: Still undetermined is the antigen specificity of the expanded peripheral T cells. At doses 0.1 to 3.0 mg/kg, CD4+ and CD8+ clones expanded.

Clones were read by immunoSEQ multiplex PCR, and TCRdb kept only the in-frame ones, dropping some. This table has around 40,000 clones, around nine tenths appearing once. A remark on this clone: Its target is not known.

This CDR3 has 14 residues. From germline, CDR1 is SGHAT and CDR2 FQNNGV. V lost 1 base and J lost 3, with 10 bases in between. This sequence originates from an adult with an advanced solid tumor such as melanoma, head and neck, liver or kidney cancer. The chain joins TRBV11-2 to TRBJ2-7; D not certain. The sample here was CD4+ or CD8+ T cells sorted from blood, taken in a trial of the OX40 agonist ivuxolimab. The CDR3 bases are TGTGCCAGCAGCTTAGCGGTGGGCAACTACGAGCAGTACTTC. This codes for CASSLAVGNYEQYF.